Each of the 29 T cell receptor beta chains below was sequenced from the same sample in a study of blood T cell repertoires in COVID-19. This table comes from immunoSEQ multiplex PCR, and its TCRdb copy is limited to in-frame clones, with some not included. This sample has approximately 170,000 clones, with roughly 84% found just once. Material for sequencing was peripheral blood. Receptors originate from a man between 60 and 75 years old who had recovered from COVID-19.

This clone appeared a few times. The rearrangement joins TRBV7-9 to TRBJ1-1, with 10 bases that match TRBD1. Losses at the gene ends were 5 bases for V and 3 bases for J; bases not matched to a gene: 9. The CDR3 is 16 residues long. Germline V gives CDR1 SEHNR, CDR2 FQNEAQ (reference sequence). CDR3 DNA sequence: TGTGCCAGCAGCGCTCCCTCCGGGACAGGGGACACTGAAGCTTTCTTT. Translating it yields CASSAPSGTGDTEAFF.

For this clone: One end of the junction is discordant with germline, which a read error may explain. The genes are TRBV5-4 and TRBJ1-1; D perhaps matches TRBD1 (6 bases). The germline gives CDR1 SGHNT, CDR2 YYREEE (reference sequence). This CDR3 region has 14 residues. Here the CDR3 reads CASSLGGRDTEAFF. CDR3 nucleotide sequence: TGTGCCAGCAGCTTGGGGGGGCGTGACACTGAAGCCTTCTTT.

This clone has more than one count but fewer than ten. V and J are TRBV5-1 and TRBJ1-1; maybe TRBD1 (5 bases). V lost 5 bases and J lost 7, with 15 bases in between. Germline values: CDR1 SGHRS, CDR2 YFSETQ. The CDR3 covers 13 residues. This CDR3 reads CASRIVQGGEAFF. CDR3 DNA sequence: TGCGCCAGCAGGATTGTCCAGGGCGGTGAAGCTTTCTTT.

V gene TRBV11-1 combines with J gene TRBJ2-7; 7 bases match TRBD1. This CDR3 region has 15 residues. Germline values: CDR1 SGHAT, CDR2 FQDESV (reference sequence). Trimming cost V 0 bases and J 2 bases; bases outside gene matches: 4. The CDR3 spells CASSLAGQEAYEQYF. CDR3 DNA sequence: TGTGCCAGCAGCTTAGCAGGACAGGAAGCCTACGAGCAGTACTTC.

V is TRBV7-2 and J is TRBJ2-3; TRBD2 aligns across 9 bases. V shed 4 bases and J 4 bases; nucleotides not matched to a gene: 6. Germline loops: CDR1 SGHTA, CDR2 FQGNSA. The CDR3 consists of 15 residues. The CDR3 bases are TGTGCCAGCAGCTGGGGCGGGGGGGCATCAGATACGCAGTATTTT. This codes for CASSWGGGASDTQYF.

The chain's CDR3 is CASRGDSNYGYTF. CDR3 nucleotides: TGTGCCAGCAGGGGCGACAGTAACTATGGCTACACCTTC. The chain is built from TRBV12-3 or TRBV12-4 and TRBJ1-2, with a weak D call TRBD1 (5 bases). Trimming left V 6 bases short and J 1 base short, with 9 bases between. CDR3 length: 13 amino acids.

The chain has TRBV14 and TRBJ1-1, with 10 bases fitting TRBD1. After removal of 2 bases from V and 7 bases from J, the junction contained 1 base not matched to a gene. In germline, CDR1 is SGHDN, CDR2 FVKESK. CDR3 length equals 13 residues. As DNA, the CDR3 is TGTGCCAGCAGCCAATGGGACAGGGGTGAAGCTTTCTTT. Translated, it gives CASSQWDRGEAFF.

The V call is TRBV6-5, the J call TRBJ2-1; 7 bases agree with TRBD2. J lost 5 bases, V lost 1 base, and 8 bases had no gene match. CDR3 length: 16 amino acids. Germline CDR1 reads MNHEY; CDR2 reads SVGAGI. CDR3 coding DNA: TGTGCCAGCAGTTACTGGAAGAGCGGGGTGAACAATGAGCAGTTCTTC. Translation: CASSYWKSGVNNEQFF.

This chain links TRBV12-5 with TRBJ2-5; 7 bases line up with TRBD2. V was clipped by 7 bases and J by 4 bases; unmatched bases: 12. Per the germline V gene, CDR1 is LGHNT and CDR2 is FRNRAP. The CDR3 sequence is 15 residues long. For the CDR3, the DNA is TGTGCTAGTGACAGTGGGGGGGATGCAAGAGAGACCCAGTACTTC. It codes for CASDSGGDARETQYF.

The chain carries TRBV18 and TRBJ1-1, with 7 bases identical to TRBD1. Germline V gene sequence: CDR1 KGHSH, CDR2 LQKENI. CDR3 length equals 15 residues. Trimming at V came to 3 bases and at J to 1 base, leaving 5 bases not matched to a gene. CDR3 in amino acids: CASSPMGTENTEAFF. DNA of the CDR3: TGTGCCAGCTCACCCATGGGGACAGAGAACACTGAAGCTTTCTTT.

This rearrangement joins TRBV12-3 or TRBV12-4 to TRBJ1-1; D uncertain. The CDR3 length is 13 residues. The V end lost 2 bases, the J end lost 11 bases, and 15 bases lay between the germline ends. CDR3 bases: TGTGCCAGCAGTTTATCAGTCTCCCTGTCCGCTTTCTTT. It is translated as CASSLSVSLSAFF.

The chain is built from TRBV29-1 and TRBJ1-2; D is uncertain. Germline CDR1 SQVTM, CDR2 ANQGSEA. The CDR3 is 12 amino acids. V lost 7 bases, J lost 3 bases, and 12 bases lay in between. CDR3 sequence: CSADNSYYGYTF. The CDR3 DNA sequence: TGCAGCGCCGATAACAGTTACTATGGCTACACCTTC.

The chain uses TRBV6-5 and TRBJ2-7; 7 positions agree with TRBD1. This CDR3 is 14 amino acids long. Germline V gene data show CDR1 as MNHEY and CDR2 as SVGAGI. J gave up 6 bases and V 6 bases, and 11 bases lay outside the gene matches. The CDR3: CASRPEGAPGEQYF. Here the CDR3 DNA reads TGTGCCAGCAGACCAGAGGGGGCTCCTGGCGAGCAGTACTTC.

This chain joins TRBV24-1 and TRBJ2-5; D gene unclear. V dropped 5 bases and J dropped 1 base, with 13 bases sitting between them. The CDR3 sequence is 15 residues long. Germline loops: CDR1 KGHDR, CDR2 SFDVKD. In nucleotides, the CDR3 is TGTGCCACCAGTGGGGCAACTGGGTCCCAAGAGACCCAGTACTTC. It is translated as CATSGATGSQETQYF.

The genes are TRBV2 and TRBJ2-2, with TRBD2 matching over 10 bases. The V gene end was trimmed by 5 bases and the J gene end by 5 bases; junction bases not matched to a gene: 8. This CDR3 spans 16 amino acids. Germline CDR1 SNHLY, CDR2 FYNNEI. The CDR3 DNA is TGTGCCAGCAGTCGTTACGGACTAGCGGAGACCGGGGAGCTGTTTTTT. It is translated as CASSRYGLAETGELFF.

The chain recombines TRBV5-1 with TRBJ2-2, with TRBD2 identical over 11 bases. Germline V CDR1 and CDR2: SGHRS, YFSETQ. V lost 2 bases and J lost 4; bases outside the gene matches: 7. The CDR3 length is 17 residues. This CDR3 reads CASSFPSGGQSTGELFF. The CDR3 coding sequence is TGCGCCAGCAGCTTCCCTAGCGGGGGGCAGAGCACCGGGGAGCTGTTTTTT. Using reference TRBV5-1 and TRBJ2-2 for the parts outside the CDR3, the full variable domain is KAGVTQTPRYLIKTRGQQVTLSCSPISGHRSVSWYQQTPGQGLQFLFEYFSETQRNKGNFPGRFSGRQFSNSRSEMNVSTLELGDSALYLCASSFPSGGQSTGELFFGEGSRLTVL.

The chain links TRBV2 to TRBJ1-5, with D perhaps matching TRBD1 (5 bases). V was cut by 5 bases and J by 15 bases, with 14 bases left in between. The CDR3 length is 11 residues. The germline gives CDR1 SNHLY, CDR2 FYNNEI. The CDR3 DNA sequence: TGTGCCAGCAGTTTTGACAGCATATGGCATTTT. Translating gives CASSFDSIWHF.

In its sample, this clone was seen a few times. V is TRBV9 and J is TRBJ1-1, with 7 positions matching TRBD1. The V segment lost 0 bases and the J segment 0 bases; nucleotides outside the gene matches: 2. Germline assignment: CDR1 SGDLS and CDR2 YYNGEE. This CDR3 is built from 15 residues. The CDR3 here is CASSVGGQMNTEAFF. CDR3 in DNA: TGTGCCAGCAGCGTAGGGGGACAGATGAACACTGAAGCTTTCTTT.

CDR3 bases: TGTGCCAGTAGTTCAGGACAGGCCACGATGAACACTGAAGCTTTCTTT. It yields the protein CASSSGQATMNTEAFF. The chain combines TRBV19 with TRBJ1-1; 7 bases line up with TRBD1. CDR3 length equals 16 residues. Germline CDR1 is LNHDA and CDR2 is SQIVND (reference sequence). Trimming cost V 5 bases and J 0 bases; bases outside gene matches: 9.

In nucleotides, the CDR3 is TGTGCCAGCAGTGAAGCATCTGGGACAGGGGGCGGGGGTGAAAAACTGTTTTTT. Translating gives CASSEASGTGGGGEKLFF. The gene calls are TRBV6-1 and TRBJ1-4, with TRBD1 identical over 12 bases. Germline-derived CDR1 and CDR2 are MNHNS and SASEGT. The ends lost 0 bases at V and 7 bases at J; junction bases unmatched: 9. This CDR3 contains 18 residues.

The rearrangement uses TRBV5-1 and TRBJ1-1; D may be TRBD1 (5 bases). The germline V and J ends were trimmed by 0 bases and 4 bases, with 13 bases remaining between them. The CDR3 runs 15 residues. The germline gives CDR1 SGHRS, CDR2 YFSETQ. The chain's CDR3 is CASSLEVGGGTEAFF. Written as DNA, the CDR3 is TGCGCCAGCAGCTTGGAGGTCGGGGGTGGCACTGAAGCTTTCTTT.

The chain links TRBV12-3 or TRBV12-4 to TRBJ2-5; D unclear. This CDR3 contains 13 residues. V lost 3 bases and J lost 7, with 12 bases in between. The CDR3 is CASSFDSGGTQYF. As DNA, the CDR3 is TGTGCCAGCAGTTTTGACTCCGGCGGGACCCAGTACTTC.

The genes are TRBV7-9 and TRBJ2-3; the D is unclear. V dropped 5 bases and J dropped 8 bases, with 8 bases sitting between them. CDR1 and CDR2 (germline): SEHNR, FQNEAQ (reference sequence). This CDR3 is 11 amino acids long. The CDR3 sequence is CASSPGFTQYF. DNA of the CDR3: TGTGCCAGCAGCCCCGGTTTTACGCAGTATTTT.

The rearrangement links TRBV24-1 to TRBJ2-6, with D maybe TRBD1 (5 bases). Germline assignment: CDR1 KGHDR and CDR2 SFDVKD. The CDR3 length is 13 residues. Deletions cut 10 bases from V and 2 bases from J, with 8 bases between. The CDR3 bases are TGTGCCACAGGCAGGGCTGGGGCCAACGTCCTGACTTTC. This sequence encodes CATGRAGANVLTF.

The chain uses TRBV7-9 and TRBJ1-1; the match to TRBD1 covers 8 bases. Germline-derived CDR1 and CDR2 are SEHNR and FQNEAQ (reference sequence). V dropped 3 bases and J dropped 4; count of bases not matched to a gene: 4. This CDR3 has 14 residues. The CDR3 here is CASSFGQGGTEAFF. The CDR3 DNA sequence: TGTGCCAGCAGCTTCGGACAGGGAGGCACTGAAGCTTTCTTT.

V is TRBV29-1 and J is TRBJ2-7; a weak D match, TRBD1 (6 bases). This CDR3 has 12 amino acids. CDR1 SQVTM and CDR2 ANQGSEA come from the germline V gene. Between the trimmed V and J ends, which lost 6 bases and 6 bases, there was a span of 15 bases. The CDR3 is CSVETGYSEQYF. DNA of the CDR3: TGCAGCGTGGAGACAGGATACTCCGAGCAGTACTTC.

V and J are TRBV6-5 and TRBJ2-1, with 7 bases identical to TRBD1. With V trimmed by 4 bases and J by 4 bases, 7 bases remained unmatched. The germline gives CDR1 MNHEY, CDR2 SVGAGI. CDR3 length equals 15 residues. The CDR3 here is CASSLGDSPYNEQFF. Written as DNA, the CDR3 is TGTGCCAGCAGTTTGGGGGACAGCCCATACAATGAGCAGTTCTTC.

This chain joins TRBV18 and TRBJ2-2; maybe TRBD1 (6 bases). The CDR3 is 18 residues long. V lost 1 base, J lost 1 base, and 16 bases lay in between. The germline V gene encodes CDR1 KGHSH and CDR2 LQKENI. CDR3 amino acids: CASSPLSPGHGNTGELFF. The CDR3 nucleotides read TGTGCCAGCTCACCACTCTCGCCGGGACACGGGAACACCGGGGAGCTGTTTTTT.

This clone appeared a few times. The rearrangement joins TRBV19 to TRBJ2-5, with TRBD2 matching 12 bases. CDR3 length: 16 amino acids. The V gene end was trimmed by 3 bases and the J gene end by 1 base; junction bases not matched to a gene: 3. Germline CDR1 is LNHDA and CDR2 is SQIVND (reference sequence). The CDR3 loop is CASSMGLAGFQETQYF. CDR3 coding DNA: TGTGCCAGTAGTATGGGACTAGCGGGTTTCCAAGAGACCCAGTACTTC.